The 23 T cell receptor beta chains below come from one sample, sequenced in a study of metastatic and nonmetastatic thyroid tumors. All patients reached thyroid surgery having received no treatment beforehand. TCRdb re-called the PCR reads via MiXCR. The table includes over 15,000 clones, 20% to 30% detected once. The sample taken for sequencing was tumor tissue. The receptors originated from a male donor with papillary thyroid cancer or a benign thyroid nodule (not recorded which). Some clones in this sample may be carry-over from other donors' samples.

By share of the sample, this clone is medium-sized (0.01 to 0.1%). The rearrangement uses TRBV6-5 and TRBJ2-7; D is undetermined. The V gene lost 0 bases and the J gene lost 2 bases, with 11 bases spanning the gap. Germline lookup yields CDR1 MNHEY and CDR2 SVGAGI. This CDR3 has 15 amino acids. The CDR3 is CASSYSRPETYEQYF. CDR3 sequence (DNA): TGTGCCAGCAGTTACTCGAGACCTGAGACCTACGAGCAGTACTTC.

In DNA, the CDR3 is TGCGCCAGCAGCCAAGCCACGTCTGGACAGGGTCATGGCTACACCTTC. Translating gives CASSQATSGQGHGYTF. The chain links TRBV4-1 to TRBJ1-2; 8 nucleotides agree with TRBD1. The CDR3 consists of 16 residues. From germline, CDR1 is MGHRA and CDR2 YSYEKL. V lost 1 base to trimming and J lost 6 bases; unmatched junction nucleotides: 10.

There are a few counts of this clone. One end of the junction does not line up with germline, which may come from a read error. In the same sample, other DNA sequences code for this CDR3. The chain has TRBV6-2 or TRBV6-3 and TRBJ2-6; TRBD1 might be the D (6 bases). The germline gives CDR1 MNHEY, CDR2 SVGEGT. This CDR3 has 15 amino acids. The CDR3 protein is CASSPGRGGANVLTF. The CDR3 nucleotides read TGTGCCAGCAGCCCCGGCAGGGGTGGGGCTAACGTCCTGACTTTC.

The sample holds many counts of this clone. The chain employs TRBV6-5 and TRBJ2-3; 7 positions match TRBD2. This CDR3 region has 18 residues. J lost 2 bases, V lost 6 bases, and 17 bases had no gene match. Germline loops: CDR1 MNHEY, CDR2 SVGAGI. The CDR3 nucleotides read TGTGCCAGCAGAAGAGATCGGCGCGGGGGACTAACCACAGATACGCAGTATTTT. Translating gives CASRRDRRGGLTTDTQYF.

The V gene is TRBV19, the J gene TRBJ1-5; D might be TRBD1 (5 bases). This CDR3 region has 15 residues. V was shortened by 6 bases and J by 9 bases, with 21 bases between the two germline ends. Germline V gives CDR1 LNHDA, CDR2 SQIVND (reference sequence). CDR3 region: CASSTNLGVGRPQHF. In DNA, the CDR3 is TGTGCCAGTAGCACCAACTTGGGGGTTGGGAGGCCCCAGCATTTT.

This chain connects TRBV5-1 to TRBJ2-7; 9 nucleotides line up with TRBD1. The CDR3 consists of 18 residues. The junction had 17 bases not matched to a gene; V was cut back by 5 bases and J by 2 bases. CDR1 is SGHRS and CDR2 is YFSETQ in the germline V gene. The CDR3 loop reads CASSPVAPGQGITYEQYV. CDR3 in DNA: TGCGCCAGCAGTCCCGTTGCACCGGGACAGGGTATAACCTACGAGCAGTACGTC.

This rearrangement joins TRBV5-1 to TRBJ2-3; D is ambiguous. The CDR3 sequence is 17 residues long. Germline values: CDR1 SGHRS, CDR2 YFSETQ. Trimming left V 9 bases short and J 0 bases short, with 23 bases between. The CDR3 reads CATHRPSVRISTDTQYF. For the CDR3, the DNA is TGCGCCACCCATCGTCCTTCGGTTAGGATAAGCACAGATACGCAGTATTTT.

The rearrangement links TRBV6-1 to TRBJ1-1; 7 nucleotides align to TRBD1. After removal of 10 bases from V and 4 bases from J, the junction contained 15 bases not matched to a gene. The CDR3 sequence is 15 residues long. The germline gives CDR1 MNHNS, CDR2 SASEGT. The CDR3 DNA follows: TGTGCCATCACGGTAGGGGGCCGGGAGGGCACTGAAGCTTTCTTT. This translates into CAITVGGREGTEAFF.

In nucleotides, the CDR3 is TGCAGTGCTAGACCCTACATCCTAGGTGGGGGCTCCCGAGAAGCTTTCTTT. Translated: CSARPYILGGGSREAFF. The J gene is TRBJ1-1, the V gene TRBV20-1; weak D call: TRBD1 (6 bases). CDR3 length equals 17 residues. V gave up 2 bases and J gave up 8 bases, with 27 bases separating them. CDR1 DFQATT and CDR2 SNEGSKA come from the germline V gene (reference sequence).

This clone was seen many times. The chain combines TRBV11-2 with TRBJ2-3, with 8 bases aligning to TRBD2. Losses at the gene ends were 11 bases for V and 4 bases for J; bases not matched to a gene: 11. The CDR3 runs 14 residues. Germline CDR1 SGHAT, CDR2 FQNNGV. In DNA form, the CDR3 reads TGTGCCGCCCCGGGGGGGGCTTTCCCAGATACGCAGTATTTT. Its protein product is CAAPGGAFPDTQYF.

This clone has more than one count but fewer than ten. The chain's CDR3 is CASSFPFDGSPLHF. CDR3 nucleotides: TGTGCCAGCAGTTTTCCCTTCGACGGTTCACCCCTCCACTTT. The chain is built from TRBV12-3 or TRBV12-4 and TRBJ1-6; D gene ambiguous. The CDR3 runs to 14 residues. V was shortened by 3 bases and J by 9 bases, with 12 bases between the two germline ends.

There are many counts of this clone. The rearrangement joins TRBV3-1 to TRBJ2-7; TRBD1 agrees at 7 bases. Unmatched junction bases numbered 2, after V lost 6 bases and J lost 3 bases. CDR1 LGHDT and CDR2 YNNKEL come from the germline V gene (reference sequence). CDR3 length: 12 amino acids. As DNA, the CDR3 is TGTGCCAGCAGGGGACAGAGCTACGAGCAGTACTTC. Translation: CASRGQSYEQYF.

In its sample, this clone was seen a few times. A junction end diverges from the germline sequence, so it may reflect a read error. The V call is TRBV28, the J call TRBJ2-7; 8 bases are shared with TRBD1. The CDR3 has 14 residues. The germline V gene has CDR1 MDHEN and CDR2 SYDVKM. The CDR3 nucleotides are TGTGCCAGCAGTCCAACGCTACGACAGGGGTTTAGGTTGTTC. It translates to CASSPTLRQGFRLF.

This clone was picked up a small number of times. The junction departs from the called germline gene at one end, perhaps through a read error. The same CDR3 is also encoded by other DNA sequences in this sample. The chain recombines TRBV6-1 with TRBJ2-7; D is uncertain. The V gene's germline CDR1 is MNHNS and CDR2 SASEGT. The CDR3 has 14 residues. The DNA of the CDR3 is TGTGCCAGTAGCACAAGGCCAGACACCTACGAGCAATACTTC. Amino acids: CASSTRPDTYEQYF.

Points on this clone: At one boundary the junction diverges from the germline segment, which might be a read error. The chain recombines TRBV12-3 or TRBV12-4 with TRBJ2-2; perhaps TRBD2 as D (5 bases). This CDR3 region has 14 residues. The CDR3 here is CARRTGPNTGELLF. The CDR3 region has the DNA TGTGCCAGAAGGACGGGTCCGAACACCGGGGAGCTGCTTTTT.

This clone was counted only a few times. This rearrangement joins TRBV6-2 or TRBV6-3 to TRBJ2-7, with TRBD2 matching over 12 bases. Unmatched junction bases numbered 4, after V lost 0 bases and J lost 4 bases. CDR3 length: 16 residues. Germline V lookup: CDR1 MNHEY, CDR2 SVGEGT. Here the CDR3 reads CASSYSGTSGWYEQYF. CDR3 bases: TGTGCCAGCAGTTACTCCGGGACTAGCGGGTGGTACGAGCAGTACTTC.

V gene TRBV9 combines with J gene TRBJ1-1, with D possibly TRBD1 on 6 matching bases. Germline lookup yields CDR1 SGDLS and CDR2 YYNGEE. This CDR3 comprises 16 residues. Trimming cost V 4 bases and J 4 bases, with 20 bases left between them. The CDR3 coding sequence is TGTGCCAGCAGCCCACAATCAGGGGTGGAGGGCACTGAAGCTTTCTTT. Translated, it gives CASSPQSGVEGTEAFF.

This clone came up many times. The chain uses TRBV28 and TRBJ2-3; 7 bases align to TRBD1. V shed 3 bases, J shed 4 bases, and the junction held 7 bases outside the gene matches. Per germline, CDR1 MDHEN and CDR2 SYDVKM. This CDR3 comprises 15 residues. CDR3 residues: CASSLTRGIADTQYF. The CDR3, as DNA: TGTGCCAGCAGTTTGACCAGGGGGATCGCAGATACGCAGTATTTT.

This clone was seen at least ten times. The chain uses TRBV30 and TRBJ1-4; no firm D call. Germline V gene lookup returns CDR1 GTSNPN and CDR2 SVGIG (reference sequence). This CDR3 contains 11 residues. V lost 1 base to trimming and J lost 14 bases, with 11 bases between them. The CDR3 reads CAWSGGDRLFF. DNA for the CDR3: TGTGCCTGGAGTGGAGGTGATCGGCTGTTTTTT.

This clone is classed as medium-sized (0.01 to 0.1%). The J gene is TRBJ2-7, the V gene TRBV12-3 or TRBV12-4; either TRBD1 or TRBD2 may supply D (7 bases each). Between the trimmed V and J ends, which lost 4 bases and 2 bases, there was a span of 12 bases. The CDR3 loop spans 14 amino acids. The CDR3 nucleotides are TGTGCCAGCAGTTCGCAGGGGGGGACCTACGAGCAGTACTTC. This gives the protein CASSSQGGTYEQYF.

By proportion, this clone is medium-sized (0.01 to 0.1%). The V gene is TRBV28, the J gene TRBJ2-7, with 11 bases matching TRBD2. This CDR3 spans 19 amino acids. CDR1 and CDR2 from the germline V gene are MDHEN and SYDVKM. With V trimmed by 2 bases and J by 0 bases, 12 bases remained unmatched. Here the CDR3 reads CASSLPQRTSGPFSYEQYF. The CDR3 coding sequence is TGTGCCAGCAGTTTACCCCAACGGACTAGCGGGCCTTTCTCCTACGAGCAGTACTTC.

A remark on this clone: With a much larger clone just one base away, this may be a read error. Here the CDR3 DNA reads TGTGCCAGCACCCCCTTCGGACTAGCGGGGGGTCCCGACCAAGAGACCCAGTACTTC. Translating gives CASTPFGLAGGPDQETQYF. The rearrangement uses TRBV11-2 and TRBJ2-5; TRBD2 matches 14 bases. The trim removed 7 bases at V and 0 bases at J, leaving 13 bases unmatched. The CDR3 extends over 19 amino acids. CDR1 and CDR2 from the germline V gene are SGHAT and FQNNGV.

This clone was picked up many times. This chain links TRBV28 with TRBJ2-3, with 14 bases identical to TRBD2. The V gene end was trimmed by 8 bases and the J gene end by 8 bases; junction bases not matched to a gene: 9. CDR1 is MDHEN, CDR2 SYDVKM, per germline. The CDR3 is made up of 15 amino acids. In nucleotides, the CDR3 is TGTGCCAGCGGTCGACTAGCGGGAGGGGTCGGTACGCAGTATTTT. This encodes CASGRLAGGVGTQYF.